The clone carrying this T cell receptor (beta chain) has a handful of counts. Antigen unknown. Within the sample, other DNA sequences also encode this same CDR3. The protocol was immunoSEQ multiplex PCR, while the TCRdb copy is restricted to in-frame clones and leaves out a portion. The sample has around 1,100,000 clones, roughly 80% seen once. The sample belongs to a study of shared clonotypes between healthy human individuals. Overall study findings and caveats: Naive subsets, compared against memory subsets, generally had larger estimated richness values. Large sequencing depth failed to make sorted-subset sequencing complete, rarefaction showed.

Naive CD45RA+ and memory CD45RA-negative subsets were split from CD4+ cells. The sequence was collected from a man between 18 and 29 years old in good health. Some clones in this sample may be carry-over from other donors' samples. Sequenced input: memory CD4+ T cells from PBMCs. Subset described: CD45RA-negative fraction.

The CDR3 loop is CASSLGQGYGYTF. The CDR3 coding sequence is TGTGCCAGCAGCTTAGGACAGGGGTATGGCTACACCTTC. The chain joins TRBV7-2 to TRBJ1-2; TRBD1 agrees at 8 bases. The CDR3 has 13 residues. Germline V gives CDR1 SGHTA, CDR2 FQGNSA. With V trimmed by 1 base and J by 5 bases, 0 bases remained unmatched.